This passage covers 11 T cell receptor beta chains from one sample sequenced in a study of Tregs in tolerant kidney transplant recipients. Related graft donors supplied nonmyeloablative bone marrow transplants, and mixed chimerism was transient. Here immunoSEQ multiplex PCR was the method, and the copy in TCRdb shows in-frame clones only, minus some. The repertoire consists of fewer than 95,000 clones, with approximately 94% occurring once and the leading ten covering approximately 1.5%. The material was CD4+ T cells from blood (PBMCs), obtained 12 months after the transplant. The source is a human patient who received a combined kidney and bone marrow transplant. Some T cells may arise from the graft donor.

With regard to this clone: In the same sample, other DNA sequences code for this CDR3. V and J are TRBV7-2 and TRBJ1-6; the D is unclear. The CDR3 spans 17 residues. Germline CDR1 reads SGHTA; CDR2 reads FQGNSA. Trimming removed 5 bases from V and 0 bases from J, with 14 bases in between. The CDR3 reads CASSHRESSSYNSPLHF. The CDR3 coding sequence is TGTGCCAGCAGCCACCGGGAATCCAGCTCCTATAATTCACCCCTCCACTTT.

Note on this clone: Within the sample, other DNA sequences also encode this same CDR3. The V call is TRBV7-6, the J call TRBJ2-7, with TRBD2 as a possible D gene (6 bases). Germline lookup yields CDR1 SGHVS and CDR2 FNYEAQ. V was shortened by 1 base and J by 3 bases, with 10 bases between the two germline ends. The CDR3 is 14 amino acids. CDR3 sequence (DNA): TGTGCCAGCAGCTTAGATCGGGGGAGCTACGAGCAGTACTTC. Translated, it gives CASSLDRGSYEQYF.

The CDR3 region is CASSRDSRNEQYF. CDR3 DNA sequence: TGTGCCAGCAGCCGGGACAGTCGCAACGAGCAGTACTTC. This rearrangement joins TRBV11-1 to TRBJ2-7, with 7 nucleotides matching TRBD1. J gave up 5 bases and V 5 bases, and 6 bases lay outside the gene matches. Germline V gene lookup returns CDR1 SGHAT and CDR2 FQDESV (reference sequence). CDR3 length equals 13 residues.

This clone has just one count. V and J are TRBV5-3 and TRBJ1-1; 8 bases align to TRBD1. TRBV5-3 is sorted into the ORF group, with uncertain function. The V gene end was trimmed by 2 bases and the J gene end by 1 base; junction bases not matched to a gene: 1. The CDR3 totals 14 residues. The CDR3 protein is CARSFQGANTEAFF. CDR3 nucleotide sequence: TGTGCCAGAAGCTTTCAGGGGGCGAACACTGAAGCTTTCTTT.

V usage is TRBV4-2 and J usage is TRBJ2-1; D unresolved. The V end lost 1 base, the J end lost 0 bases, and 13 bases lay between the germline ends. Germline V lookup: CDR1 LGHNA, CDR2 YNFKEQ. The CDR3 is 17 amino acids. In nucleotides, the CDR3 is TGTGCCAGCAGCCAAGGGCGAAAGTCTAGCTCCTACAATGAGCAGTTCTTC. Translated, it gives CASSQGRKSSSYNEQFF.

The chain joins TRBV7-3 to TRBJ1-2; a weak D match, TRBD1 (5 bases). From germline, CDR1 is SGHTA and CDR2 FQGTGA. The CDR3 length is 15 residues. V was clipped by 5 bases and J by 6 bases, with 19 bases between them. CDR3 residues: CASSASDRSVDGYTF. As DNA, the CDR3 is TGTGCCAGCAGCGCATCTGACAGATCTGTAGATGGCTACACCTTC.

A single count supports this clone. The V gene is TRBV28, the J gene TRBJ2-7, with 9 bases aligning to TRBD1. The CDR3 is 15 residues long. CDR1 and CDR2 (germline): MDHEN, SYDVKM. Trimming cost V 3 bases and J 6 bases; bases outside gene matches: 9. CDR3 coding DNA: TGTGCCAGCAGTTTCTTCGGGACAGGGAAGGTCGAGCAGTACTTC. Translation gives CASSFFGTGKVEQYF.

V and J are TRBV19 and TRBJ2-3; 8 nucleotides align to TRBD2. The CDR3 has 14 residues. Germline trimming cut 9 bases from V and 3 bases from J; bases unmatched to any gene: 8. CDR1 and CDR2 from the germline V gene are LNHDA and SQIVND (reference sequence). The CDR3 is CASTAGVRTDTQYF. The CDR3 bases are TGTGCCAGCACAGCGGGAGTAAGGACAGATACGCAGTATTTT.

The V and J genes are TRBV19 and TRBJ1-1; possible D gene TRBD1, 5 bases. Germline values: CDR1 LNHDA, CDR2 SQIVND (reference sequence). The CDR3 loop spans 12 amino acids. V lost 4 bases and J 11 bases, leaving 14 bases between the germline ends. CDR3: CASSTRQFQAFF. CDR3 nucleotide sequence: TGTGCCAGTAGTACCCGACAGTTCCAGGCTTTCTTT.

The rearrangement joins TRBV7-9 to TRBJ2-7; D unresolved. CDR3 size: 12 residues. Trimming shortened V by 5 bases and J by 0 bases, and 5 bases separated the two germline ends. Germline V gives CDR1 SEHNR, CDR2 FQNEAQ (reference sequence). CDR3 DNA sequence: TGTGCCAGCAGCCCTTCCTCCTACGAGCAGTACTTC. Protein product: CASSPSSYEQYF.

V gene TRBV27 combines with J gene TRBJ2-7, with 7 bases aligning to TRBD1. V was clipped by 5 bases and J by 0 bases; unmatched bases: 4. Germline lookup yields CDR1 MNHEY and CDR2 SMNVEV (reference sequence). The CDR3 consists of 14 residues. CDR3 amino acids: CASSRTGLSYEQYF. The CDR3 region has the DNA TGTGCCAGCAGTCGGACAGGCCTCTCCTACGAGCAGTACTTC.